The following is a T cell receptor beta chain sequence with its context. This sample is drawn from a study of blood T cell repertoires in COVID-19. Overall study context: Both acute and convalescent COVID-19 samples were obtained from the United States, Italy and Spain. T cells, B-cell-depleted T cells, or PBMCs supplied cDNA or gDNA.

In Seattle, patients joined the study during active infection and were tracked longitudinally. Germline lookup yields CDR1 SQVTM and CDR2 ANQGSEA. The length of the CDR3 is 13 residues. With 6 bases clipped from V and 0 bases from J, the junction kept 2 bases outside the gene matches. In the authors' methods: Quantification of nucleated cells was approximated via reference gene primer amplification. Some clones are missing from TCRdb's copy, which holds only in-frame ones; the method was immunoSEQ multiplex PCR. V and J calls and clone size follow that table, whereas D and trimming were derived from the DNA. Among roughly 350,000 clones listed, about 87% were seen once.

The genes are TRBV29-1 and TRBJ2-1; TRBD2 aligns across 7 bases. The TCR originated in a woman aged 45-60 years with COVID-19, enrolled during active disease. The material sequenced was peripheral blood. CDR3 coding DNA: TGCAGCGTCCGGACTAGCTCCTACAATGAGCAGTTCTTC. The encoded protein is CSVRTSSYNEQFF.